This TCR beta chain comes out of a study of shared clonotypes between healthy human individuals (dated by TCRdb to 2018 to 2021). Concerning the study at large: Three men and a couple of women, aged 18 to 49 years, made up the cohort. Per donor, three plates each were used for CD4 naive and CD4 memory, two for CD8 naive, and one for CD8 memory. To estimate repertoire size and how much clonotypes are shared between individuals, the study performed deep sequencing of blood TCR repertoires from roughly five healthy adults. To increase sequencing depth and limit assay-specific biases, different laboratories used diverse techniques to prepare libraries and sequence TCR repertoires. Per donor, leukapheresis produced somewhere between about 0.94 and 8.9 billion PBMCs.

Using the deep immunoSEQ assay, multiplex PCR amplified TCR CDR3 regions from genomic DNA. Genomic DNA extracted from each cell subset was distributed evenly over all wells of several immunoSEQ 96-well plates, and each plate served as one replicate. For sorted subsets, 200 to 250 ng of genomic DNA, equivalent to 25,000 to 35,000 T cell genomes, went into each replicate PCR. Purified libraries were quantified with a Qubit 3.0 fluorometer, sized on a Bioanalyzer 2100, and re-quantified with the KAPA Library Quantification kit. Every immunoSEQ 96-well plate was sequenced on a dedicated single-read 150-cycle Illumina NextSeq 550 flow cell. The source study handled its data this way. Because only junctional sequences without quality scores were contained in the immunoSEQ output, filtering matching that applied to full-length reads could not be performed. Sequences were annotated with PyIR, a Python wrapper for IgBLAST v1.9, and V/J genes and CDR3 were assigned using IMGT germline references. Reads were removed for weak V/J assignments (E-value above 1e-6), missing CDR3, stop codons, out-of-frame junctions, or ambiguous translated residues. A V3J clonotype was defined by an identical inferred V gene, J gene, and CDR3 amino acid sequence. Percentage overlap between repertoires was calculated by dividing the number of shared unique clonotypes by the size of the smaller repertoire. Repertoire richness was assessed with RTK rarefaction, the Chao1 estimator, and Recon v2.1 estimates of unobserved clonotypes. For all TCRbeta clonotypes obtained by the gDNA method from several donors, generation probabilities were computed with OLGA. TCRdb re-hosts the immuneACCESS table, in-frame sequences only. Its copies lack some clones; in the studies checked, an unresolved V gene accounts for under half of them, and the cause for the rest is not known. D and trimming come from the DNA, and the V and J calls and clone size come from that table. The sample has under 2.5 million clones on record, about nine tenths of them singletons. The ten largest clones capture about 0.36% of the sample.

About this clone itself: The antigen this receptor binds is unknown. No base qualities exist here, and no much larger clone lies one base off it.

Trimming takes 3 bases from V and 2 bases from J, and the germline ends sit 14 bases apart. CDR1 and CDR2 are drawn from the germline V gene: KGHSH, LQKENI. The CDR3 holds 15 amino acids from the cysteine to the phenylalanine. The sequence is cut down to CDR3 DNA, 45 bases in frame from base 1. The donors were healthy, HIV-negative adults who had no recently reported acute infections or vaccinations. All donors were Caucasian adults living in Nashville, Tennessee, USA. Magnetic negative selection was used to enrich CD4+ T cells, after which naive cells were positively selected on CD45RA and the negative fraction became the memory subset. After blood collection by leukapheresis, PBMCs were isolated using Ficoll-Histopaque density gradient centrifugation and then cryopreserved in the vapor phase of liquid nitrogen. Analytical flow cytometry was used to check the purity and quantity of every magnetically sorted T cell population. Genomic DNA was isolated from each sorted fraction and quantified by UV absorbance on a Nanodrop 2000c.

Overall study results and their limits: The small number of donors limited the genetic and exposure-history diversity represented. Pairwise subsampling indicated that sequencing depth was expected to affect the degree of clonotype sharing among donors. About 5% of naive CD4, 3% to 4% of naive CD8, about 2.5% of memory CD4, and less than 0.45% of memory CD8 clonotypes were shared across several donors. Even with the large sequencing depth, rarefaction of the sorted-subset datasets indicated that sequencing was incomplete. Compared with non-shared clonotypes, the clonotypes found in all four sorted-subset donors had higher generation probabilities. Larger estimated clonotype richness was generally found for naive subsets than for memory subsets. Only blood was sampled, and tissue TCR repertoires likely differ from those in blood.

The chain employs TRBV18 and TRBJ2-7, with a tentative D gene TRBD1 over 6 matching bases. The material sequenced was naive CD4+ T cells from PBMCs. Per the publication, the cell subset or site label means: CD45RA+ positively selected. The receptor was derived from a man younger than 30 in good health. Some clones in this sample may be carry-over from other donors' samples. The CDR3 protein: CASSPSRDTTYEQYF. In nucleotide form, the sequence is TGTGCCAGCTCACCGTCCCGGGACACAACCTACGAGCAGTACTTC.